This T cell receptor beta chain was found in a study of T cells after yellow fever vaccination. Study observations and caveats: Clones that expanded after primary vaccination mostly reappeared after the booster (over 95% CD4, approximately 85% CD8).

Each CDR3 protein is one row after TCRdb ran MiXCR on the 5' RACE reads. Among about 340,000 distinct CDR3 sequences, about 4% were seen once, and the ten largest hold roughly 24%. This clonotype was observed a handful of times. Its antigen is unidentified. J was trimmed by 4 bases and V by 2 bases; bases with no gene match: 6. Germline V gives CDR1 MNHEY, CDR2 SMNVEV (reference sequence). This CDR3 comprises 16 residues. The source material was PBMCs, sampled 5 days after the yellow fever booster vaccination. The TCR was taken from a man aged 18 to 30 who received the YFV17D yellow fever vaccine. The chain carries TRBV27 and TRBJ2-5, with TRBD1 identical over 11 bases. The CDR3 protein is CASSLGQGARPETQYF. CDR3 coding DNA: TGTGCCAGCAGTTTAGGACAGGGGGCCCGGCCAGAGACCCAGTACTTC.